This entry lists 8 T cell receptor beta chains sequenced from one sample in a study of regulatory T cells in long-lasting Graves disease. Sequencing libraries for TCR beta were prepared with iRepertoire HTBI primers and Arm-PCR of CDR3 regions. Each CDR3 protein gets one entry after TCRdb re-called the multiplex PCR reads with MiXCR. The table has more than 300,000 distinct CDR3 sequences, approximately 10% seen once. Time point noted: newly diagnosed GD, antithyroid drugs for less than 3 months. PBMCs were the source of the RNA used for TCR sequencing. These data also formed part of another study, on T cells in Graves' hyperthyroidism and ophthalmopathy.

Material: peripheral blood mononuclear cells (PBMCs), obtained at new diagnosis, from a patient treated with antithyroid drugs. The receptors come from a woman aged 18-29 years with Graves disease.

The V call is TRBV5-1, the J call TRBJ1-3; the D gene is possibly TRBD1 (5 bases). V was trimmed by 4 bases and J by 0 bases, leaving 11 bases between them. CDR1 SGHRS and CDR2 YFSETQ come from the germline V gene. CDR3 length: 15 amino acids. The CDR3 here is CASSIGTASGNTIYF. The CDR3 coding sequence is TGCGCCAGCAGCATCGGGACGGCCTCTGGAAACACCATATATTTT.

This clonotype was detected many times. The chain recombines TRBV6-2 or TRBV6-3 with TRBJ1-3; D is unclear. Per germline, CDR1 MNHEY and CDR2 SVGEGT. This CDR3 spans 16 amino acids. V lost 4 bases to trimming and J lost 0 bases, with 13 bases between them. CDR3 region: CASSWALPRSGNTIYF. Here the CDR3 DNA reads TGTGCCAGCAGTTGGGCCTTGCCGCGCTCTGGAAACACCATATATTTT.

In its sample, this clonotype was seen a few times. The CDR3 is CASTPLGGQPQHF. As DNA, the CDR3 is TGTGCCAGCACCCCCTTGGGGGGTCAGCCCCAGCATTTT. The V gene is TRBV6-2 or TRBV6-3, the J gene TRBJ1-5; D perhaps matches TRBD1 (5 bases). V was clipped by 7 bases and J by 6 bases, with 13 bases between them. The CDR3 runs to 13 residues. Germline assignment: CDR1 MNHEY and CDR2 SVGEGT.

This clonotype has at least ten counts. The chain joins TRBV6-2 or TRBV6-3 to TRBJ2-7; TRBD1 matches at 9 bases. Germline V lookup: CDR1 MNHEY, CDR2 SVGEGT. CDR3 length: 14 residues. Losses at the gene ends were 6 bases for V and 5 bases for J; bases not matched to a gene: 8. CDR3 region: CASRLGTGFNEQYV. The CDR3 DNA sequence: TGTGCCAGCAGACTCGGGACAGGGTTCAACGAGCAGTACGTC.

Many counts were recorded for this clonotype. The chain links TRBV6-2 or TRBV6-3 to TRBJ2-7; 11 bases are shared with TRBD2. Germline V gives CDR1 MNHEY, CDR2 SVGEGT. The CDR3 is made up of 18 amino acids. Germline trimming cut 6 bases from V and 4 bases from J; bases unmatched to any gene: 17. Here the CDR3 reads CASSGGLAGSPPLYEQYV. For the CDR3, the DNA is TGTGCCAGCAGCGGAGGACTAGCGGGCTCGCCCCCCCTTTACGAGCAGTACGTC.

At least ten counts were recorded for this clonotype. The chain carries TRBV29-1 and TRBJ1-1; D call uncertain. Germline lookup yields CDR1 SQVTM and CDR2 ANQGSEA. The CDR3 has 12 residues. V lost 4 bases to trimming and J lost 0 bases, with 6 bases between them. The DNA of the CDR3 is TGCAGCGTTGCGTTAGTGAACACTGAAGCTTTCTTT. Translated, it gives CSVALVNTEAFF.

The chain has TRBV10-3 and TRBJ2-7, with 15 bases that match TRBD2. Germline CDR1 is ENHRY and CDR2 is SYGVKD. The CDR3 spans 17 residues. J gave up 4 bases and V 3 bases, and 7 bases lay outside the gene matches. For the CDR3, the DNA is TGTGCCATCAGTGATCCCTGGACTAGCGGGAGGGCTTACGAGCAGTACTTC. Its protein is CAISDPWTSGRAYEQYF.

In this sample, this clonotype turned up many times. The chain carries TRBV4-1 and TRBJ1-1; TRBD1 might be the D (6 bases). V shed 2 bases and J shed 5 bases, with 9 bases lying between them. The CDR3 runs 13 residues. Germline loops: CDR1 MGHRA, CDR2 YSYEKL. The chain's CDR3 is CASSQNRVTEAFF. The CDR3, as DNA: TGCGCCAGCAGCCAAAACAGGGTGACTGAAGCTTTCTTT.